This T cell receptor (beta chain) is drawn from a study of T cells in localized non-small cell lung cancer. A word on this clone: Its antigen is undetermined.

The protocol was immunoSEQ multiplex PCR, while the TCRdb copy is restricted to in-frame clones and leaves out a portion. The sample contains just under 20,000 clones, about nine tenths of which appear only once. Trimming took 8 bases from V and 6 from J, leaving 12 bases between them. Germline V gene lookup returns CDR1 SGHAT and CDR2 FQNNGV. CDR3 length equals 12 residues. Study outcomes and limitations: Greater T cell density in blood accompanied longer overall survival. The study sequenced only one region of the tumor. As a result, intratumor heterogeneity could not be excluded and remains possible.

This material consisted of peripheral blood, taken before any cancer treatment. The sequence derives from a man aged 35 to 69 with stage I lung adenocarcinoma. V gene TRBV11-2 combines with J gene TRBJ2-3, with a weak D call TRBD2 (6 bases). In nucleotides, the CDR3 is TGTGCCAGCTCTACTAGCAAGGATACGCAGTATTTT. This codes for CASSTSKDTQYF.